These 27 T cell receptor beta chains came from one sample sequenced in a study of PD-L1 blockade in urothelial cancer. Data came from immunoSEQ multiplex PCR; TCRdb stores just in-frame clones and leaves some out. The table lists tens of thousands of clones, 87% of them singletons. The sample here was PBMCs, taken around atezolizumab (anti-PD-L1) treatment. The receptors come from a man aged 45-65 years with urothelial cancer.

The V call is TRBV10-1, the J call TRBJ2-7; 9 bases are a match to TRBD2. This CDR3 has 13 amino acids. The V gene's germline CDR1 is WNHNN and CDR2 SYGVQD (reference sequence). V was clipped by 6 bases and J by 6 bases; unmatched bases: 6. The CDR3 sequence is CASRGTSSGEQYF. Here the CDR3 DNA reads TGCGCCAGCAGGGGGACTAGCAGCGGCGAGCAGTACTTC.

In DNA form, the CDR3 reads TGCGCCAGCAGCTTGGATAGGACAGGATGGGGCTACACCTTC. Amino acid sequence: CASSLDRTGWGYTF. This sequence joins TRBV5-1 and TRBJ1-2; 7 bases fit TRBD1. The V gene's germline CDR1 is SGHRS and CDR2 YFSETQ. The CDR3 extends over 14 amino acids. Trimming at V came to 0 bases and at J to 8 bases, leaving 7 bases not matched to a gene.

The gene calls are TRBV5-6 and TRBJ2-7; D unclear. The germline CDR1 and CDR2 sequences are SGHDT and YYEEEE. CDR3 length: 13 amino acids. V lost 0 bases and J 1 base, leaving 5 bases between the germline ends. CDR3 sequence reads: CASSLVLSYEQYF. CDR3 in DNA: TGTGCCAGCAGCTTGGTCCTGTCCTACGAGCAGTACTTC.

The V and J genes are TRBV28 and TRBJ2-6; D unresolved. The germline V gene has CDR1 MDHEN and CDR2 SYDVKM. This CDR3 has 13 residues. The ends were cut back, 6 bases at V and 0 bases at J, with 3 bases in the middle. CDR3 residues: CASRYSGANVLTF. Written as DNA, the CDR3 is TGTGCCAGCAGATACTCTGGGGCCAACGTCCTGACTTTC.

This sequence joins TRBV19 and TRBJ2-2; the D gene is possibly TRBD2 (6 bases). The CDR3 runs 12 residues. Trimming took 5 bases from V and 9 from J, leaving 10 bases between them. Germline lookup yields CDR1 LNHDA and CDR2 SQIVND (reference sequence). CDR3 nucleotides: TGTGCCAGTAGTCCACGGGGGAGGGAGCTGTTTTTT. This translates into CASSPRGRELFF.

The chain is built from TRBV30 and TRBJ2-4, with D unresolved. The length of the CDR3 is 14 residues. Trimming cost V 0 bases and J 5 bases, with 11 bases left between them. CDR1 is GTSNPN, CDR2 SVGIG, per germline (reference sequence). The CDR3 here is CAWSVLVGQNIQYF. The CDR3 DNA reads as TGTGCCTGGAGTGTACTGGTGGGCCAAAACATTCAGTACTTC.

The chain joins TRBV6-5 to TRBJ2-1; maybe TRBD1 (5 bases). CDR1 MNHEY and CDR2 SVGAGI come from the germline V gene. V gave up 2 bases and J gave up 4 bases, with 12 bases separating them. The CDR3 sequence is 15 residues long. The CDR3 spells CASSYGIGVYNEQFF. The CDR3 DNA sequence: TGTGCCAGCAGTTACGGAATAGGGGTTTACAATGAGCAGTTCTTC.

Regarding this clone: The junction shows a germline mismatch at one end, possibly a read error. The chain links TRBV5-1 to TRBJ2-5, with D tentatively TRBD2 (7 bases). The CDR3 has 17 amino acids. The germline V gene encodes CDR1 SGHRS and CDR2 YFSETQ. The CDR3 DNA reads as TGCGCCAGCAGTTTGGGGGACTACGGGGGCTACCAAGAGACCCAGTACTTC. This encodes CASSLGDYGGYQETQYF.

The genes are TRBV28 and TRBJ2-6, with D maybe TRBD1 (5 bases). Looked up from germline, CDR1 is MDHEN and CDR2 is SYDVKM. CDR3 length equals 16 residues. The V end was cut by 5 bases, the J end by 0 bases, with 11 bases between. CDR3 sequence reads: CASSGQGPSGANVLTF. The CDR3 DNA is TGTGCCAGCAGTGGGCAGGGCCCCTCTGGGGCCAACGTCCTGACTTTC.

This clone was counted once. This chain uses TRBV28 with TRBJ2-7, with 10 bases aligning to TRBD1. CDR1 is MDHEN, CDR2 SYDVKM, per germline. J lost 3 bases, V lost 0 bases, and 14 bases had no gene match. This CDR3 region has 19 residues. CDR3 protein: CASSLCMRLLGQGCYEQYF. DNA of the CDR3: TGTGCCAGCAGTTTATGCATGCGGCTTTTGGGACAGGGGTGCTACGAGCAGTACTTC.

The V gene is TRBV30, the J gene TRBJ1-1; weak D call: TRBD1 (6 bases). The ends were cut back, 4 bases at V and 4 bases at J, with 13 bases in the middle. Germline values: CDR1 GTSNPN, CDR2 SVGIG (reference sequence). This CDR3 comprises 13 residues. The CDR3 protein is CAWMGAPSTEAFF. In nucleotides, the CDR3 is TGTGCCTGGATGGGGGCGCCTAGCACTGAAGCTTTCTTT.

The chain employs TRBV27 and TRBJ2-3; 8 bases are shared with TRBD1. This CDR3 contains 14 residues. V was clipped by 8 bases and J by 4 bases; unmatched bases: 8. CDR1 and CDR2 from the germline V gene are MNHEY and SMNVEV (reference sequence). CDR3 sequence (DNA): TGTGCCAGCGCCTGGACAGGGAAACCAGATACGCAGTATTTT. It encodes CASAWTGKPDTQYF.

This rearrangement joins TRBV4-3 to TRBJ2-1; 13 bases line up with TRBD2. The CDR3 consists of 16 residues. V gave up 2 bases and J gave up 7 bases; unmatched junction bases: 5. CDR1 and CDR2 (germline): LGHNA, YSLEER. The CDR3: CASSQTSGRGGNEQFF. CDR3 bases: TGCGCCAGCAGCCAAACTAGCGGGAGGGGGGGAAATGAGCAGTTCTTC.

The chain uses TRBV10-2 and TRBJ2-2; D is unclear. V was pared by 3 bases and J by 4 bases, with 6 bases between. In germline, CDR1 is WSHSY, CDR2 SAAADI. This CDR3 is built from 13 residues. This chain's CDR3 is CASSDLSTGELFF. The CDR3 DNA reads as TGCGCCAGCAGTGACCTTTCCACCGGGGAGCTGTTTTTT.

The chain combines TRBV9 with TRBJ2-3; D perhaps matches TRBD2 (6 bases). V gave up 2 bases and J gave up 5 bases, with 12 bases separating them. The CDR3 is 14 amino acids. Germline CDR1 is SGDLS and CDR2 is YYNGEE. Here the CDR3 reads CASSVGGIVDTQYF. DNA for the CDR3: TGTGCCAGCAGCGTGGGCGGGATTGTAGATACGCAGTATTTT.

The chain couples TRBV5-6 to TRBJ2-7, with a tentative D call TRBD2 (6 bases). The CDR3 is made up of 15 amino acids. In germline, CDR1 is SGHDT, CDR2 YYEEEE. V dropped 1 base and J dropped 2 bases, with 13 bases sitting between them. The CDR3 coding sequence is TGTGCCAGCAGCTTGCGCGGGACTTTCGCCTACGAGCAGTACTTC. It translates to CASSLRGTFAYEQYF.

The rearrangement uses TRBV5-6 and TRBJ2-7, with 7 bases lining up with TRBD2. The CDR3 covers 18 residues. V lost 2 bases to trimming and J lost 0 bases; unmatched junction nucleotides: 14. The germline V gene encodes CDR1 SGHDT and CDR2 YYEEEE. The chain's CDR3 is CASSFSGVRAGPSYEQYF. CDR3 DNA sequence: TGTGCCAGCAGCTTTTCGGGGGTTCGAGCGGGACCCTCCTACGAGCAGTACTTC.

CDR3 residues: CASSLARDRDVFSTYEQYF. The CDR3 DNA follows: TGTGCCAGCAGCTTGGCCAGAGACAGGGATGTGTTTTCAACCTACGAGCAGTACTTC. The rearrangement uses TRBV5-6 and TRBJ2-7, with 7 bases that match TRBD1. Unmatched junction bases numbered 17, after V lost 0 bases and J lost 2 bases. The CDR3 has 19 residues. Per germline, CDR1 SGHDT and CDR2 YYEEEE.

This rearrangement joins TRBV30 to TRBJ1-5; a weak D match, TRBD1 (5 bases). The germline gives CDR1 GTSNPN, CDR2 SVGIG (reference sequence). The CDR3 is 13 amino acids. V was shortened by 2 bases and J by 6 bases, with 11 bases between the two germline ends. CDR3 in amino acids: CAWSQDRTQPQHF. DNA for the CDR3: TGTGCCTGGAGTCAAGACAGAACTCAGCCCCAGCATTTT.

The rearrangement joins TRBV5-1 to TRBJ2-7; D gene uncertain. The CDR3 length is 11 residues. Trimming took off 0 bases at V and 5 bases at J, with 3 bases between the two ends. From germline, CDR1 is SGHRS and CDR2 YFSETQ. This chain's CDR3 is CASSLADEQYF. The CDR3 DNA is TGCGCCAGCAGCTTGGCCGACGAGCAGTACTTC.

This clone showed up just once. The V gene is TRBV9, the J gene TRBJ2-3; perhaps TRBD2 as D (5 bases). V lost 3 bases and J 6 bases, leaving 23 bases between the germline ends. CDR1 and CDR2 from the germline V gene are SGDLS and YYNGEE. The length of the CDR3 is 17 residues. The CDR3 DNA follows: TGTGCCAGCAGCGGTGGGATGGAGGAATCTAGCATGGATACGCAGTATTTT. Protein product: CASSGGMEESSMDTQYF.

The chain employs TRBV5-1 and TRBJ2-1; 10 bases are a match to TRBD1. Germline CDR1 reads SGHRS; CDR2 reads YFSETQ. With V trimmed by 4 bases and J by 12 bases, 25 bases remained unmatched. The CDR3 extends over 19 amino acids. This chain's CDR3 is CASSGTGEVSRESASGQFF. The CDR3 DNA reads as TGCGCCAGCAGCGGGACAGGGGAGGTATCGCGGGAGTCCGCCTCTGGGCAGTTCTTC.

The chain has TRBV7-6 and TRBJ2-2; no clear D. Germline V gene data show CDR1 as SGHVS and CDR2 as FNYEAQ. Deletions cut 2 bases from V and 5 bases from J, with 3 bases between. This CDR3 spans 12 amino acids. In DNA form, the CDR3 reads TGTGCCAGCAGCTTATATACCGGGGAGCTGTTTTTT. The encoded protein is CASSLYTGELFF.

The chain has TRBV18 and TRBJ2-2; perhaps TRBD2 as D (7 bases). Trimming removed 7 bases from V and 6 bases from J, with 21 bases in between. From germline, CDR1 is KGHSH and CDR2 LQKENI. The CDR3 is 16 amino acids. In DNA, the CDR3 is TGTGCCAGCTACCAAGGCGGGGGCGCTTTCTCCGGGGAGCTGTTTTTT. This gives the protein CASYQGGGAFSGELFF.

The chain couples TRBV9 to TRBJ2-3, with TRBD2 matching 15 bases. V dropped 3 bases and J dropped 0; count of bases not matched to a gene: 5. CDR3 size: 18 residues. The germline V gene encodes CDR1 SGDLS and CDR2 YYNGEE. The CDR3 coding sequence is TGTGCCAGCAGCGCCGGGACTAGCGGGGGGACTAGCACAGATACGCAGTATTTT. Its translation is CASSAGTSGGTSTDTQYF.

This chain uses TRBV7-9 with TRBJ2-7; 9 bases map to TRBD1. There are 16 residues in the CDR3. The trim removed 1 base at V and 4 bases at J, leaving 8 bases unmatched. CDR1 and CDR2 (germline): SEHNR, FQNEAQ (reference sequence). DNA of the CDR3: TGTGCCAGCAGCTTAGGGGGGGGGACAGGGATATACGAGCAGTACTTC. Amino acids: CASSLGGGTGIYEQYF.

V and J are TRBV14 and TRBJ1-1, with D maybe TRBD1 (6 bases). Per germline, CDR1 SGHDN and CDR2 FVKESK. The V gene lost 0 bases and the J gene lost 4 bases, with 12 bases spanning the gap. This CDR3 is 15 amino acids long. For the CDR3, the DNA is TGTGCCAGCAGCCAAGATCCGCAGGGGCGCACTGAAGCTTTCTTT. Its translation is CASSQDPQGRTEAFF. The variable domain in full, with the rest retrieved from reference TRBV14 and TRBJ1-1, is EAGVTQFPSHSVIEKGQTVTLRCDPISGHDNLYWYRRVMGKEIKFLLHFVKESKQDESGMPNNRFLAERTGGTYSTLKVQPAELEDSGVYFCASSQDPQGRTEAFFGQGTRLTVV.